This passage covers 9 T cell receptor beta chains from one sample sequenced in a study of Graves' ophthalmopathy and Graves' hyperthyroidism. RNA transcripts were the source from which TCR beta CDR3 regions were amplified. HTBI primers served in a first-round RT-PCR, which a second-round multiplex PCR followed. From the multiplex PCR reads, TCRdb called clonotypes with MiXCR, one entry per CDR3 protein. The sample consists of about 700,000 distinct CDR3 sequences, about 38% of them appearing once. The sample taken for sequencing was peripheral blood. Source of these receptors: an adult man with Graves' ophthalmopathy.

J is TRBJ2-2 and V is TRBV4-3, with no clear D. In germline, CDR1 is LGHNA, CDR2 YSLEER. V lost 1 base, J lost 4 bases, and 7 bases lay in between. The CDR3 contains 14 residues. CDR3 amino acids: CASSQAGVTGELFF. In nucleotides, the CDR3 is TGCGCCAGCAGCCAAGCTGGGGTCACCGGGGAGCTGTTTTTT.

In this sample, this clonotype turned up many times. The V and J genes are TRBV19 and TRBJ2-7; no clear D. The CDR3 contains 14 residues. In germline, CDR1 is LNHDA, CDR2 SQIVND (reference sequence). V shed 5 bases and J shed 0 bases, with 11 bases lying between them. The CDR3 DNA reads TGTGCCAGTAGTTCGACCGGAGCCTCCTACGAGCAGTACTTC. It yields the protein CASSSTGASYEQYF.

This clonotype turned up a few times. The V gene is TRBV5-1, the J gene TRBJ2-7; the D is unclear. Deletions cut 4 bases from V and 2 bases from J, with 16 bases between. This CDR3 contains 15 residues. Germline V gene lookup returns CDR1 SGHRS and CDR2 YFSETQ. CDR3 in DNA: TGCGCCAGCAGCGCTATGGATCCGGACCCCTACGAGCAGTACTTC. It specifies CASSAMDPDPYEQYF.

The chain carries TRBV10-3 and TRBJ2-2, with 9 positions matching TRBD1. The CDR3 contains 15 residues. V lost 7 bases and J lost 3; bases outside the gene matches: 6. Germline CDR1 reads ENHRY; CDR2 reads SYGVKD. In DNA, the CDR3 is TGTGCCATCACGGGGACAGGGTTGGACACCGGGGAGCTGTTTTTT. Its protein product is CAITGTGLDTGELFF.

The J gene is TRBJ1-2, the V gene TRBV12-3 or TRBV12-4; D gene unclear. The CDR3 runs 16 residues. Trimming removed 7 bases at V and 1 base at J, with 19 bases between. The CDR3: CASTLGRTRVNYGYTF. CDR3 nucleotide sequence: TGTGCCAGCACCCTCGGACGGACGAGAGTTAACTATGGCTACACCTTC.

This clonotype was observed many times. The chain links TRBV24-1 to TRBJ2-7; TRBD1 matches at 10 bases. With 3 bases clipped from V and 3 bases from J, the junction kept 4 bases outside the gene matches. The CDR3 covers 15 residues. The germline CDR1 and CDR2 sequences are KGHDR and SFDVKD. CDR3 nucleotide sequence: TGTGCCACCAGTGATCCCGGGACAGGGGTCTACGAGCAGTACTTC. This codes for CATSDPGTGVYEQYF.

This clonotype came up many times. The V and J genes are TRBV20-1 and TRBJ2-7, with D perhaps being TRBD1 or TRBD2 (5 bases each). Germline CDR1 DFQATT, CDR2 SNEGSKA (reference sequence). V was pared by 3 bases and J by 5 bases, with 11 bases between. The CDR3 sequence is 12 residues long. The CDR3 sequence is CSASRLGDEQYF. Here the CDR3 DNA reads TGCAGTGCTAGCAGGTTGGGGGACGAGCAGTACTTC.

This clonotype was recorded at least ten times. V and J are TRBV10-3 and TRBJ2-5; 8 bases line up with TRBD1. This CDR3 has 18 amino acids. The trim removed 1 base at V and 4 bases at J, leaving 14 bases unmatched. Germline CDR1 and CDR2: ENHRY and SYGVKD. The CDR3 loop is CAISEFIPGQVIGETQYF. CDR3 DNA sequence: TGTGCCATCAGTGAGTTCATCCCGGGACAGGTGATAGGAGAGACCCAGTACTTC.

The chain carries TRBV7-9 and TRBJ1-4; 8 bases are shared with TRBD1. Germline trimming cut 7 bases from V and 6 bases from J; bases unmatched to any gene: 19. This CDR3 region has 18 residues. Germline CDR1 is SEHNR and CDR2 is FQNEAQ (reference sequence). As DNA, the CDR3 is TGTGCCAGCACAGCGCTACAGGGGGAAGGGGGCTCATATGAAAAACTGTTTTTT. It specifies CASTALQGEGGSYEKLFF.